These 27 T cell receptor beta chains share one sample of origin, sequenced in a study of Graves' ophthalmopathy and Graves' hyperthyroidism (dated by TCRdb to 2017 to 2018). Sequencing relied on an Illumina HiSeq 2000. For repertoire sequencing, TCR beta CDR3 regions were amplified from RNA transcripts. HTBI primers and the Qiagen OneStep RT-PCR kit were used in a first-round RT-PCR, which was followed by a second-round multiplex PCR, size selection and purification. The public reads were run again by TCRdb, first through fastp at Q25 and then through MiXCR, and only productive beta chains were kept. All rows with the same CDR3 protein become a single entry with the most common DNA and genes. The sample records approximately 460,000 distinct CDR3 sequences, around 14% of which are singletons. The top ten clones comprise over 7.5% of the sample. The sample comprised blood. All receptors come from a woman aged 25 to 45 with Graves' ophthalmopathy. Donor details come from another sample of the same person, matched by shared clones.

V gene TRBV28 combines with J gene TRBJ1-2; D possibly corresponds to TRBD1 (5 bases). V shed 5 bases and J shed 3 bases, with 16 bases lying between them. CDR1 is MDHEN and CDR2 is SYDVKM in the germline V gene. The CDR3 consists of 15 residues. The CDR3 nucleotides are TGTGCCAGCAGTAGCCCCAGGGTAGGGGACTATGGCTACACCTTC. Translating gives CASSSPRVGDYGYTF.

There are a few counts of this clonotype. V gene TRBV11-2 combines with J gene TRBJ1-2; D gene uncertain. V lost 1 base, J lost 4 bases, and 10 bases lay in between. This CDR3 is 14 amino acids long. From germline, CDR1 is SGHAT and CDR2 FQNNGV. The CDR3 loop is CASSLVGSSYGYTF. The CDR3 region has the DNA TGTGCCAGCAGCTTAGTAGGCAGCTCCTATGGCTACACCTTC.

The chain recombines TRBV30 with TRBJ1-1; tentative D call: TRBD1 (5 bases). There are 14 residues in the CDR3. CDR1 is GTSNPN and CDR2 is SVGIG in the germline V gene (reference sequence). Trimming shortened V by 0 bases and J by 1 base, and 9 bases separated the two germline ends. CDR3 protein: CAWSVFGGNTEAFF. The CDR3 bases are TGTGCCTGGAGTGTGTTTGGGGGGAACACTGAAGCTTTCTTT.

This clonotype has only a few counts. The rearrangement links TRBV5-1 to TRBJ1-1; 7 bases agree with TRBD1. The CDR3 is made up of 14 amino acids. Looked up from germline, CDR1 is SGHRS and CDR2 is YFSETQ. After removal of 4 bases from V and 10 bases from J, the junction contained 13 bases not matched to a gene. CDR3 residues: CASSPLTGAERAFF. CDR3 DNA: TGCGCCAGCAGCCCACTAACAGGGGCAGAACGAGCTTTCTTT.

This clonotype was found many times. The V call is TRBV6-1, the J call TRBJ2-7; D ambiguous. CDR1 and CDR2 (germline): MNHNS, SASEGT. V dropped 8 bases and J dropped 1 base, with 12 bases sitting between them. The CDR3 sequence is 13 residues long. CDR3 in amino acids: CASSRGRSYEQYF. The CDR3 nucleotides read TGTGCCAGCTCACGAGGAAGATCCTACGAGCAGTACTTC.

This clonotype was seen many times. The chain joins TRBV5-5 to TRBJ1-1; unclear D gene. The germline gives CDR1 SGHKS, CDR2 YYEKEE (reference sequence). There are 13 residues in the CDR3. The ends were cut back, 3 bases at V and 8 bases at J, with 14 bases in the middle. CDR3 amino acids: CASSSSGGIEAFF. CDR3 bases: TGTGCCAGCAGCTCATCGGGAGGAATCGAAGCTTTCTTT.

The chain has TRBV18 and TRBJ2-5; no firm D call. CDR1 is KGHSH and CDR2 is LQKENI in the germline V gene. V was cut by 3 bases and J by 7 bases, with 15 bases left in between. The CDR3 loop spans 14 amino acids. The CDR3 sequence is CASSPLDEVRTQYF. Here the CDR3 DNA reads TGTGCCAGCTCACCTCTGGACGAAGTGCGGACCCAGTACTTC.

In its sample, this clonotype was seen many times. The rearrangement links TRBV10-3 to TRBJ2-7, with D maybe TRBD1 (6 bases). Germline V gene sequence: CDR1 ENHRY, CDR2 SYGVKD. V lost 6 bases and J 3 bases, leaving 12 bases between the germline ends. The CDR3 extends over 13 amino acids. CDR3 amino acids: CAIRRTVNYEQYF. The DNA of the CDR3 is TGTGCCATCAGGAGGACAGTTAACTACGAGCAGTACTTC.

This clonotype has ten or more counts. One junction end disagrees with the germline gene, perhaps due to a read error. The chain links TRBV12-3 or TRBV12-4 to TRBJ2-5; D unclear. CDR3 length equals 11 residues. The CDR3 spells CASSLEETQYF. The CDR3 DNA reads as TGTGCCAGCAGCTTAGAAGAGACCCAGTACTTC.

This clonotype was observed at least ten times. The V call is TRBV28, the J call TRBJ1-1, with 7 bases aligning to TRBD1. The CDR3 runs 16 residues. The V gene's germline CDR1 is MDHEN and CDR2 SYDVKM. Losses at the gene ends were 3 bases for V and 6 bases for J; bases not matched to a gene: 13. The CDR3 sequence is CASSLADRRYRSEAFF. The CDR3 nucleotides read TGTGCCAGCAGTTTGGCGGACAGGCGGTATCGCTCTGAAGCTTTCTTT.

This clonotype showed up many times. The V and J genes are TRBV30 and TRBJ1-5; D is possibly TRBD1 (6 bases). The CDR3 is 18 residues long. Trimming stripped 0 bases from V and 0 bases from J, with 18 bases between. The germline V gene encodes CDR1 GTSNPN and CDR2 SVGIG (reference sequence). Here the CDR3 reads CAWSVPRTESYSNQPQHF. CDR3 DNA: TGTGCCTGGAGTGTACCCCGGACAGAAAGCTATAGCAATCAGCCCCAGCATTTT.

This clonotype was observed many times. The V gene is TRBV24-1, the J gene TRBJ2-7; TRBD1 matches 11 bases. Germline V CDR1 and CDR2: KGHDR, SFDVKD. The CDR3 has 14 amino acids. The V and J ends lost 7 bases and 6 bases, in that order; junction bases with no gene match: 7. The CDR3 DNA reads TGTGCCACCAGAATCGGGACAGGGGGAGGCGAGCAGTACTTC. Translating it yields CATRIGTGGGEQYF.

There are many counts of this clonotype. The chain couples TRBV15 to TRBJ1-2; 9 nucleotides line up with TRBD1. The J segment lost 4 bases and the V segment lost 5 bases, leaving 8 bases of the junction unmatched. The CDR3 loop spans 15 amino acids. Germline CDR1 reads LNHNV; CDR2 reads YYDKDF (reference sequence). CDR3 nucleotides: TGTGCCACCAGCCCAGACAGGGGGGGGACCTATGGCTACACCTTC. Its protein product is CATSPDRGGTYGYTF.

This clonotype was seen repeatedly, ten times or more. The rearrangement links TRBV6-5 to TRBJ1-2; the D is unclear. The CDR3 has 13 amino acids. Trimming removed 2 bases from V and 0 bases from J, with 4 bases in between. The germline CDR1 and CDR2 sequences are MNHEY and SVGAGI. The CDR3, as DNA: TGTGCCAGCAGTTACGGTCCTAACTATGGCTACACCTTC. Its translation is CASSYGPNYGYTF.

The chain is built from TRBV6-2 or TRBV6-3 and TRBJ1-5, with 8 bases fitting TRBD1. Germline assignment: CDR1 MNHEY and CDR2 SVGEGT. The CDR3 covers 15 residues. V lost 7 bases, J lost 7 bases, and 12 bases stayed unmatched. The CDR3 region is CASTLVRGPHQPQHF. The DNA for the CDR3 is TGTGCCAGCACTCTCGTCAGGGGGCCTCACCAGCCCCAGCATTTT.

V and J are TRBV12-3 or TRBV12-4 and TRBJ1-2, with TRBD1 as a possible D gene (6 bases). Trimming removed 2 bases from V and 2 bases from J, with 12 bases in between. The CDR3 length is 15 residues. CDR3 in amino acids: CASSLSSRGNYGYTF. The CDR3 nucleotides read TGTGCCAGCAGTTTATCCAGCAGGGGAAACTATGGCTACACCTTC.

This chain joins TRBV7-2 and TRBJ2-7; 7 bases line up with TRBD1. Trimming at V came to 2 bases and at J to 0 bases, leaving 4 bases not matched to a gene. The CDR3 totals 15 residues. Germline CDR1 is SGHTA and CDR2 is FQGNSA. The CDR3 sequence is CASSLFRDSSYEQYF. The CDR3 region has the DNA TGTGCCAGCAGCTTATTCCGGGACAGCTCCTACGAGCAGTACTTC.

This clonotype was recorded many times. CDR3: CASSSQKGGVSYEQYF. The CDR3 DNA reads TGTGCCAGCAGTTCCCAGAAAGGGGGGGTCTCCTACGAGCAGTACTTC. The genes are TRBV6-5 and TRBJ2-7; D is possibly TRBD2 (7 bases). Germline CDR1 and CDR2: MNHEY and SVGAGI. Trimming took off 4 bases at V and 0 bases at J, with 16 bases between the two ends. CDR3 length: 16 residues.

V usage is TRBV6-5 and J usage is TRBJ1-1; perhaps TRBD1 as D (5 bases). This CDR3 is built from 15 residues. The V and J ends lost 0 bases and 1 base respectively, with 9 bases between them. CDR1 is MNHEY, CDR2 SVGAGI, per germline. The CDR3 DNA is TGTGCCAGCAGTTACTCCCCGGGGGGGAACACTGAAGCTTTCTTT. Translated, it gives CASSYSPGGNTEAFF.

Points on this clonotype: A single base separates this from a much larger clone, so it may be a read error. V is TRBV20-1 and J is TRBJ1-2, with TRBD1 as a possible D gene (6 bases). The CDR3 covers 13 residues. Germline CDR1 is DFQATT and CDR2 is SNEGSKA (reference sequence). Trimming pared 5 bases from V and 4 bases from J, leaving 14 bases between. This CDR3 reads CSASTGELYGYTF. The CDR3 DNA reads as TGCAGTGCTTCGACAGGCGAGCTCTATGGCTACACCTTC.

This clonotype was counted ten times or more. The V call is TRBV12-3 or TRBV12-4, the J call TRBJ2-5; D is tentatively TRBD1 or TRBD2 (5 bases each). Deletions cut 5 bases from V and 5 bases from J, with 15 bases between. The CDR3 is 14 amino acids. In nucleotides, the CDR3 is TGTGCCAGCAGTCAAATAGCAGAGGGGGAGACCCAGTACTTC. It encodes CASSQIAEGETQYF.

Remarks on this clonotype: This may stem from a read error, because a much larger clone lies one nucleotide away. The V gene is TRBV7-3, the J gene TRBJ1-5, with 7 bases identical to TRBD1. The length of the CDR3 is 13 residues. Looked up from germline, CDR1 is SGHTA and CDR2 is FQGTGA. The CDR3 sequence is CACSQDRNQPQHF. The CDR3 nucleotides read TGTGCCTGCAGCCAGGACAGGAATCAGCCCCAGCATTTT.

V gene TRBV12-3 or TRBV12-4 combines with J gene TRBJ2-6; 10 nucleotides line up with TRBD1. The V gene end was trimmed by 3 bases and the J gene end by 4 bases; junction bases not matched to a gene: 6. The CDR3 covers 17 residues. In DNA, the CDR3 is TGTGCCAGCAGTTTGGGACAGGGGACGTCAGGGGCCAACGTCCTGACTTTC. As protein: CASSLGQGTSGANVLTF.

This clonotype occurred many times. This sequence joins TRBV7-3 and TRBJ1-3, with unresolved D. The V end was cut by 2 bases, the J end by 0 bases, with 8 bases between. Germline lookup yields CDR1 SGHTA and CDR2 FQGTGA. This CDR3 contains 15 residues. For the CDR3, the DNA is TGTGCCAGCAGCTTAGCGGGGAGCTCTGGAAACACCATATATTTT. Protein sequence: CASSLAGSSGNTIYF. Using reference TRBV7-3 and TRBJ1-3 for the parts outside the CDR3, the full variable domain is GAGVSQTPSNKVTEKGKYVELRCDPISGHTALYWYRQSLGQGPEFLIYFQGTGAADDSGLPNDRFFAVRPEGSVSTLKIQRTERGDSAVYLCASSLAGSSGNTIYFGEGSWLTVV.

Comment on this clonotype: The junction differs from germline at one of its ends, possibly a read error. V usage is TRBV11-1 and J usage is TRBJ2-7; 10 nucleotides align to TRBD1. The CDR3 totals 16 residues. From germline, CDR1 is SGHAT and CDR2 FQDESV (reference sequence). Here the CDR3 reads CASSSADRGLGHEQYF. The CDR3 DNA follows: TGTGCCAGCAGCTCCGCCGACAGGGGGCTGGGTCACGAGCAGTACTTT.

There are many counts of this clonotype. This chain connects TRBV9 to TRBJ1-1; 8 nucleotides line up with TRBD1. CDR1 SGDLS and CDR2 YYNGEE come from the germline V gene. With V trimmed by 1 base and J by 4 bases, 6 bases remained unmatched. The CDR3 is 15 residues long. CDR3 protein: CASSVHETGATEAFF. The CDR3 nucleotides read TGTGCCAGCAGCGTACATGAGACAGGGGCCACTGAAGCTTTCTTT. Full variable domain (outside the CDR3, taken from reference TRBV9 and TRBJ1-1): DSGVTQTPKHLITATGQRVTLRCSPRSGDLSVYWYQQSLDQGLQFLIQYYNGEERAKGNILERFSAQQFPDLHSELNLSSLELGDSALYFCASSVHETGATEAFFGQGTRLTVV.

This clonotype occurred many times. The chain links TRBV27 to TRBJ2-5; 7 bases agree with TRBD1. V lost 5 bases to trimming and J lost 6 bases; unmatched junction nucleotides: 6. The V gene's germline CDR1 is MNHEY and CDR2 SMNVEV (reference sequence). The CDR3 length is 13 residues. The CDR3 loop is CASSTTGTKTQYF. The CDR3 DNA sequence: TGTGCCAGCAGTACGACAGGGACGAAGACCCAGTACTTC.